A selection of T cell receptor beta chains follows, all from one sample in a study of identifying expanded T cells in peripheral blood. Produced via immunoSEQ multiplex PCR; TCRdb's table is partial and in-frame only. The sample has around 120,000 clones, 65% to 90% seen once. Material: blood. The receptor set was obtained from a person between 18 and 70 years old in good health. CDR3s include the opening cysteine and the closing phenylalanine or tryptophan. The D gene is left open where the match is weak. Some rows have no size entry. The others give once, few or many, or a class for an expanded clone.

NA	TRBV7-9	TRBJ1-1	NA	CASSMGPMGAFF	TGTGCCAGCAGCATGGGCCCGATGGGGGCTTTCTTT
NA	TRBV18	TRBJ1-5	few	CASSPQGEGQPQHF	TGTGCCAGCTCACCACAGGGGGAAGGTCAGCCCCAGCATTTT
NA	TRBV7-6	TRBJ2-1	NA	CASSLPNNSLPEVYNEQFF	TGTGCCAGCAGCTTACCCAATAATAGTCTGCCGGAGGTTTACAATGAGCAGTTCTTC
NA	TRBV30	TRBJ1-1	NA	CAWTSFRARAEAFF	TGTGCCTGGACTTCCTTCAGGGCACGGGCTGAAGCTTTCTTT
NA	TRBV29-1	TRBJ2-1	NA	CSVGGSSYNEQFF	TGCAGCGTTGGAGGGAGCTCCTACAATGAGCAGTTCTTC
NA	TRBV7-3	TRBJ1-1	NA	CASSLSDSTEAFF	TGTGCCAGCAGCTTATCGGACAGCACTGAAGCTTTCTTT
TRBD2	TRBV11-1	TRBJ2-1	NA	CASRPKRGLNDEQFF	TGTGCCAGCAGACCAAAGCGGGGGCTGAATGATGAGCAGTTCTTC
TRBD2	TRBV10-2	TRBJ2-1	NA	CASRVGGREGPQFF	TGCGCCAGCAGAGTTGGGGGGCGGGAGGGCCCGCAGTTCTTC
TRBD2	TRBV5-3	TRBJ2-7	NA	CARSIPHRDYSYEQYF	TGTGCCAGAAGCATCCCACACCGGGACTATTCCTACGAGCAGTACTTC
NA	TRBV5-4	TRBJ2-1	NA	CASSLGGNEQFF	TGTGCCAGCAGCTTGGGGGGTAATGAGCAGTTCTTC
TRBD2	TRBV5-8	TRBJ2-7	once	CASSLGAGARDEQYF	TGTGCCAGCAGCTTGGGAGCGGGGGCTCGGGACGAGCAGTACTTC
NA	TRBV7-2	TRBJ2-1	NA	CASSLGQKDEQFF	TGTGCCAGCAGCCTAGGCCAAAAGGATGAGCAGTTCTTC
TRBD2	TRBV5-1	TRBJ2-7	NA	CASSLLAGDSGEQYF	TGCGCCAGCAGCTTACTAGCGGGAGATTCCGGCGAGCAGTACTTC
NA	TRBV19	TRBJ2-7	NA	CASSRIRDGDYEQYF	TGTGCCAGTAGTAGAATACGGGACGGCGACTACGAGCAGTACTTC
NA	TRBV10-3	TRBJ2-2	NA	CAIIEGPNTGELFF	TGTGCCATCATAGAGGGTCCGAACACCGGGGAGCTGTTTTTT
NA	TRBV2	TRBJ2-5	NA	CASGSHPGETQYF	TGTGCCAGCGGGAGCCACCCCGGGGAGACCCAGTACTTC
NA	TRBV6-1	TRBJ1-1	NA	CASSEYTGGNTEAFF	TGTGCCAGCAGTGAGTACACGGGGGGTAACACTGAAGCTTTCTTT
NA	TRBV2	TRBJ2-1	NA	CATTQGLNNEQFF	TGTGCCACCACACAAGGACTTAACAATGAGCAGTTCTTC
NA	TRBV29-1	TRBJ1-1	NA	CSVEVGSTKGAFF	TGCAGCGTTGAAGTGGGCAGTACTAAGGGAGCTTTCTTT
NA	TRBV7-6	TRBJ2-7	NA	CASSSQAEQYF	TGTGCCAGCAGCTCCCAGGCGGAACAGTACTTC
NA	TRBV23-1	TRBJ1-5	NA	CASSHFDRTRNQPQHF	TGCGCCAGCAGTCATTTCGACAGGACCCGCAATCAGCCCCAGCATTTT
TRBD2	TRBV5-1	TRBJ2-5	NA	CASSLAGGPRETQYF	TGCGCCAGCAGCTTAGCGGGAGGGCCGCGGGAGACCCAGTACTTC
NA	TRBV11-3	TRBJ2-1	few	CASSSLGDEQFF	TGTGCCAGCAGCTCGTTGGGTGATGAGCAGTTCTTC
TRBD2	TRBV7-7	TRBJ2-5	NA	CASSLQAGGETQYF	TGTGCCAGCAGCTTACAAGCGGGGGGCGAGACCCAGTACTTC
NA	TRBV5-1	TRBJ1-5	NA	CASSSEGLANQPQHF	TGCGCCAGCAGCTCTGAGGGACTAGCAAATCAGCCCCAGCATTTT
NA	TRBV6-1	TRBJ2-3	NA	CASSPLGGADTQYF	TGTGCCAGCAGTCCTCTCGGGGGCGCAGATACGCAGTATTTT
NA	TRBV14	TRBJ2-2	NA	CASSQENRFTGELFF	TGTGCCAGCAGCCAAGAGAACAGATTCACCGGGGAGCTGTTTTTT
TRBD1	TRBV15	TRBJ1-4	once	CATSRDRVLFEKLFF	TGTGCCACCAGCAGGGACAGGGTTCTTTTTGAAAAACTGTTTTTT
TRBD2	TRBV6-5	TRBJ2-5	once	CASSYSSSGGLWDQYF	TGTGCCAGCAGTTACTCGTCTAGCGGGGGCCTATGGGACCAGTACTTC
NA	TRBV19	TRBJ2-3	NA	CASSQGRNTDTQYF	TGTGCCAGTAGTCAGGGGCGAAACACAGATACGCAGTATTTT
TRBD1	TRBV18	TRBJ1-2	NA	CASSQVAGQGYGYTF	TGTGCCAGCTCACAGGTAGCGGGACAGGGCTATGGCTACACCTTC
TRBD1	TRBV30	TRBJ2-7	few	CAWSSNRGLLYEQYF	TGTGCCTGGAGTTCGAACAGGGGTCTCCTCTACGAGCAGTACTTC
TRBD1	TRBV4-3	TRBJ1-5	NA	CASNQGQGQPQHF	TGCGCCAGCAACCAAGGACAGGGACAGCCCCAGCATTTT
NA	TRBV6-1	TRBJ2-7	NA	CASSEGYGQNYEQYF	TGTGCCAGCAGTGAAGGGTACGGGCAAAACTACGAGCAGTACTTC
NA	TRBV12-1	TRBJ1-1	NA	CASSWRDRGENTEAFF	TGTGCCAGCAGCTGGCGGGACAGGGGTGAGAACACTGAAGCTTTCTTT
NA	TRBV23-1	TRBJ2-7	NA	CASSQLPGERRREQYF	TGCGCCAGCAGTCAACTCCCCGGAGAACGACGTCGGGAGCAGTACTTC
TRBD1	TRBV7-2	TRBJ2-7	NA	CASSPQGASYEQYF	TGTGCCAGCAGCCCGCAGGGGGCTTCCTACGAGCAGTACTTC
NA	TRBV9	TRBJ1-1	NA	CASSVEAHLLDTEAFF	TGTGCCAGCAGCGTAGAAGCACACCTACTCGACACTGAAGCTTTCTTT
NA	TRBV21-1	TRBJ2-7	NA	CASSKIDGRAFEQYF	TGTGCCAGCAGCAAAATCGACGGGAGGGCCTTCGAGCAGTACTTC
TRBD2	TRBV9	TRBJ2-5	NA	CASSRRTSGSGETQYF	TGTGCCAGCAGCAGAAGGACTAGCGGGAGTGGAGAGACCCAGTACTTC
NA	TRBV28	TRBJ1-2	NA	CASSQTRVIYGYTF	TGTGCCAGCAGCCAGACCCGGGTTATCTATGGCTACACCTTC
NA	TRBV15	TRBJ1-2	NA	CATSRDRNNYGYTF	TGTGCCACCAGCAGAGACCGGAATAACTATGGCTACACCTTC
NA	TRBV4-3	TRBJ1-5	NA	CASSQEAGGASNQPQHF	TGCGCCAGCAGCCAAGAGGCCGGGGGCGCGAGCAATCAGCCCCAGCATTTT
TRBD2	TRBV9	TRBJ2-2	NA	CASSVQGLAGSEELFF	TGTGCCAGCAGCGTACAGGGACTAGCGGGATCAGAGGAGCTGTTTTTT
NA	TRBV20-1	TRBJ2-1	NA	CSAIPDPPEIF	TGCAGTGCGATCCCGGACCCGCCGGAGATCTTC
TRBD2	TRBV10-3	TRBJ2-1	NA	CAISGIGASGSLDEQFF	TGTGCCATCAGTGGAATAGGGGCTAGCGGGAGTTTGGATGAGCAGTTCTTC
NA	TRBV7-9	TRBJ2-7	NA	CASSPLGGDYEQYF	TGTGCCAGCAGCCCACTAGGAGGCGACTACGAGCAGTACTTC
NA	TRBV13	TRBJ2-3	NA	CASSVRGSDTQYF	TGTGCCAGCAGCGTTAGGGGATCAGATACGCAGTATTTT
NA	TRBV7-3	TRBJ1-1	NA	CASSLKEVGTEAFF	TGTGCCAGCAGCTTAAAGGAGGTGGGGACTGAAGCTTTCTTT
NA	TRBV29-1	TRBJ2-5	once	CSVGPDGETQYF	TGCAGCGTTGGGCCGGACGGTGAGACCCAGTACTTC
NA	TRBV29-1	TRBJ1-1	few	CSVVRQLNTEAFF	TGCAGCGTTGTAAGGCAGCTGAACACTGAAGCTTTCTTT
TRBD2	TRBV19	TRBJ2-1	NA	CASDQRGGHEQFF	TGTGCCAGCGACCAGCGGGGGGGCCATGAGCAGTTCTTC